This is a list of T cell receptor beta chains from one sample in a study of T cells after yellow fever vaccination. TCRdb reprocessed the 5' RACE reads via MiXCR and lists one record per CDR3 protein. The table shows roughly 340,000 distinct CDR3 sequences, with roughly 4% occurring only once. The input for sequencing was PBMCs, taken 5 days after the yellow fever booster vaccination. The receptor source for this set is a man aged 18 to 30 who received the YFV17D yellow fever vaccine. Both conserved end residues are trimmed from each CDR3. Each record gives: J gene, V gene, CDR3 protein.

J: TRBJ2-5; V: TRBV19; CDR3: ASSIGGGRRETQY
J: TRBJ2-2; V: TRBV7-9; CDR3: ASSAALAGVNTGELF
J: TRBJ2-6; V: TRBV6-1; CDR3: ASRRNSVSGANVLT
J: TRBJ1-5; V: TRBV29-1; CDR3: SVEEGGGQPQH
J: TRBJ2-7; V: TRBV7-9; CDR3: ASSPLGTLLFEQY
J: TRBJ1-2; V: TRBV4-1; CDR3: AGSQDNYGYT
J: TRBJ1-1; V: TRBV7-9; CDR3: ASSLGQGEAF
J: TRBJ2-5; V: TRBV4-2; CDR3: ASSQGERQETQY
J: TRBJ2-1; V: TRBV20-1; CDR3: SANGGRSYNEQF
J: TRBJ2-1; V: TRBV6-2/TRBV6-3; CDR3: ASSSLGVYNEQF
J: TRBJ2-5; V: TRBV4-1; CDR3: ASSQEGETQY
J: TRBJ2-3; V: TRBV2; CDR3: ASTTGQGSTDTQY
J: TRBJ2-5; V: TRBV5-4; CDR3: ASSGDSLQETQY
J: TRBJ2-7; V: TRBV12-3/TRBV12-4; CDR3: ASSTGQGLGEQY
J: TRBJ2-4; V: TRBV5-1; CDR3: ASSPPGGNTIQY
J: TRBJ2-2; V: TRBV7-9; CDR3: ASSTGLAGTGELF
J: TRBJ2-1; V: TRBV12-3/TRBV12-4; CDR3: ASTKGSSGSYNEQF
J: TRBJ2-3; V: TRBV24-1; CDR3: ATESRVSHTDTQY
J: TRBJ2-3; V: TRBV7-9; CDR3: ASSLAAGSFTDTQY
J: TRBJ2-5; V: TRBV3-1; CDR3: ASSQGWTSGALETQY
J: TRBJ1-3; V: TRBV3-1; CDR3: ASSHLTAGNTIY
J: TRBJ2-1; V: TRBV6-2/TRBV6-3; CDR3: ASSPHVGKNEQF
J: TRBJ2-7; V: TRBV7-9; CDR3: ASSSGQGVNYEQY
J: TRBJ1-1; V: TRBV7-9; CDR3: ASSLVSLNTEAF
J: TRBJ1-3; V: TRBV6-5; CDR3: ASSPFGGNTIY
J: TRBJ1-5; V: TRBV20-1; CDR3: SARAAGVEPQH
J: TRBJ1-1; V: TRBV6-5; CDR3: ASMRNTEAF
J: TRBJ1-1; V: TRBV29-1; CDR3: SVGDRSNTEAF
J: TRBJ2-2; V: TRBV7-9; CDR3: ASSSDSGELF
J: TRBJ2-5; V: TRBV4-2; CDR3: ASSQEGGGDETQY
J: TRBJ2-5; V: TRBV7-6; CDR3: ASRRRMGQETQY
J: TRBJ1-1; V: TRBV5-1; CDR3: ASSLYPGSGTGGRIISRTEAF
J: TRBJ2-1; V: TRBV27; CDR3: ASSLLPSNEQF
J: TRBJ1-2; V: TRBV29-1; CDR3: SVGFSVNYGYT
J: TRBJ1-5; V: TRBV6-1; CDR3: ASSDGEGGNQPQH
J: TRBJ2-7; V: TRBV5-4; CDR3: ASSKDRVDAGYEQY
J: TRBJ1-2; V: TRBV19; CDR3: ASSEQGPFSSNYGYT
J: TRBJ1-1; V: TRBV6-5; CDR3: ASSYVDRGDTEAF
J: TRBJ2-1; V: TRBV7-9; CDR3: ASSLFDPTYNEQF
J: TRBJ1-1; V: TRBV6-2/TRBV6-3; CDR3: ASSYWGGTEAF
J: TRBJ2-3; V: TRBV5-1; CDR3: ASSPSGRSPDTQY
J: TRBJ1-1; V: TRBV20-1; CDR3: SAKPGGRMNTEAF
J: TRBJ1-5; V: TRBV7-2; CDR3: ASSLGSQPQH
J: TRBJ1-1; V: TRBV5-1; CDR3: ASREGRVTEAF
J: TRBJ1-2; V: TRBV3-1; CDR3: ASSRLPQGVNYGYT
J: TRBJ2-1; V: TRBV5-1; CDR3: ASSLFSSSYNEQF
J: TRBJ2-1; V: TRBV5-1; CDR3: ASSFGTSGHNEQF
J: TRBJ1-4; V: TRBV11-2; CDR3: ASRIDNNEKLF
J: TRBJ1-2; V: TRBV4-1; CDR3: ASSQDLRQGDGYT